The rows below give T cell receptor beta chains drawn from one sample of a study of blood T cell repertoires in COVID-19. Using immunoSEQ multiplex PCR, the repertoire was profiled, and TCRdb retains in-frame clones only, with some absent. The data show more than 300,000 clones, 88% seen once. Sequencing used PBMCs or T cells enriched from blood (not recorded which). These receptors all stem from a woman in her late teens or twenties who had recovered from COVID-19. Both conserved end residues are part of each CDR3. Fields, in order: CDR3 protein, CDR3 DNA, CDR3 length, clone size, V gene, J gene, D gene. The D gene is left open where the match is weak. Not every row has a clone size; where given, it reads once, few, many or a size class.

CAGRGFGGYTF	TGTGCCGGCAGGGGGTTTGGGGGCTACACCTTC	11	-	TRBV30	TRBJ1-2	TRBD1
CASSPTGYEQFF	TGTGCCAGCAGCCCTACAGGCTATGAGCAGTTCTTC	12	-	TRBV3-1/TRBV3-2	TRBJ2-1	-
CASSPDSYSYEQYF	TGTGCCAGCAGTCCCGACAGTTACTCCTACGAGCAGTACTTC	14	-	TRBV7-3	TRBJ2-7	-
CASSYRGRTEAFF	TGTGCCAGCAGTTACAGGGGGCGCACTGAAGCTTTCTTT	13	-	TRBV27	TRBJ1-1	TRBD1
CSAGPTGSKNIQYF	TGCAGCGCCGGACCGACAGGGTCCAAAAACATTCAGTACTTC	14	-	TRBV29-1	TRBJ2-4	TRBD1
CASSFINDRLGHGYTF	TGCGCCAGCAGCTTTATAAACGACAGGTTGGGGCATGGCTACACCTTC	16	-	TRBV5-1	TRBJ1-2	-
CASSLTGHEQYF	TGTGCCAGCAGCCTTACAGGGCACGAGCAGTACTTC	12	-	TRBV12-3/TRBV12-4	TRBJ2-7	-
CSVPRSGANVLTF	TGCAGCGTCCCGAGATCTGGGGCCAACGTCCTGACTTTC	13	once	TRBV29-1	TRBJ2-6	-
CASSPEGQYNSPLHF	TGCGCCAGCAGCCCAGAGGGACAGTATAATTCACCCCTCCACTTT	15	-	TRBV5-1	TRBJ1-6	TRBD1
CAILSRDTQYF	TGTGCCATTCTGAGCAGGGATACGCAGTATTTT	11	-	TRBV7-9	TRBJ2-3	-
CASEDRGNTEAFF	TGTGCCAGCGAAGACAGGGGGAACACTGAAGCTTTCTTT	13	-	TRBV6-5	TRBJ1-1	TRBD1
CASSRGGVGDEQFF	TGTGCCAGCAGCCGAGGGGGGGTGGGTGATGAGCAGTTCTTC	14	-	TRBV6-5	TRBJ2-1	-
CASSIRDTGYYEQYF	TGTGCCAGTAGCATCCGGGACACGGGTTACTACGAGCAGTACTTC	15	once	TRBV19	TRBJ2-7	-
CSVEGRYEQYF	TGCAGCGTTGAGGGGCGGTACGAGCAGTACTTC	11	-	TRBV29-1	TRBJ2-7	-
CASSLGAQETQYF	TGTGCCAGCAGCTTAGGGGCCCAAGAGACCCAGTACTTC	13	-	TRBV7-8	TRBJ2-5	-
CASSISDRLNQPQHF	TGTGCCAGTAGTATTTCGGACAGACTAAATCAGCCCCAGCATTTT	15	-	TRBV19	TRBJ1-5	-
CASSEDWDNSPLHF	TGTGCCAGCAGCGAGGACTGGGATAATTCACCCCTCCACTTT	14	-	TRBV7-6	TRBJ1-6	-
CASSQALFDSFNEKLFF	TGCGCCAGCAGCCAAGCGCTGTTCGACAGTTTTAATGAAAAACTGTTTTTT	17	-	TRBV4-1	TRBJ1-4	-
CASSLGQGVRETQYF	TGCGCCAGCAGCTTGGGGCAGGGGGTTAGGGAGACCCAGTACTTC	15	-	TRBV5-1	TRBJ2-5	TRBD1
CASSPGYSYEQYF	TGTGCCAGCAGCCCGGGATACTCCTACGAGCAGTACTTC	13	-	TRBV11-1	TRBJ2-7	-
CASTKRQGYEQYF	TGTGCCAGCACTAAACGACAGGGATACGAGCAGTACTTC	13	-	TRBV6-5	TRBJ2-7	TRBD1
CAISESISYIQTTGGYTF	TGTGCCATCAGTGAGTCGATAAGCTACATCCAAACTACGGGTGGCTACACCTTC	18	-	TRBV10-3	TRBJ1-2	-
CASARQGDSYEQYF	TGTGCCAGTGCTAGACAGGGCGACTCCTACGAGCAGTACTTC	14	few	TRBV19	TRBJ2-7	TRBD1
CAWSPTISGGGYTF	TGTGCCTGGAGCCCGACTATATCAGGGGGTGGCTACACCTTC	14	once	TRBV30	TRBJ1-2	TRBD1
CASSPTGMDGGYTF	TGTGCCAGCTCACCAACAGGGATGGACGGTGGCTACACCTTC	14	-	TRBV18	TRBJ1-2	-
CASNEGNQPQHF	TGTGCCAGCAACGAGGGCAATCAGCCCCAGCATTTT	12	-	TRBV6-5	TRBJ1-5	-
CAWILRWGRNNEQFF	TGTGCCTGGATCCTAAGGTGGGGCCGCAACAATGAGCAGTTCTTC	15	-	TRBV30	TRBJ2-1	-
CASSTGVSTNEKLFF	TGTGCCAGCAGTACCGGGGTATCCACTAATGAAAAACTGTTTTTT	15	-	TRBV2	TRBJ1-4	-
CASSLSGGMETQYF	TGTGCCAGCAGCTTATCAGGGGGCATGGAGACCCAGTACTTC	14	-	TRBV11-2	TRBJ2-5	TRBD1
CASSLKGQGPEAFF	TGCGCCAGCAGCTTGAAAGGACAGGGCCCTGAAGCTTTCTTT	14	-	TRBV5-1	TRBJ1-1	TRBD1
CASSGLAGRNEQFF	TGCGCCAGCAGTGGCCTAGCGGGGCGAAATGAGCAGTTCTTC	14	-	TRBV10-1	TRBJ2-1	TRBD2
CAHGRAGRETQYF	TGCGCCCACGGACGGGCGGGGCGAGAGACCCAGTACTTC	13	-	TRBV10-1	TRBJ2-5	-
CASRIPGTGVYEQYF	TGTGCCAGCAGGATCCCCGGGACAGGGGTATACGAGCAGTACTTC	15	-	TRBV28	TRBJ2-7	TRBD1
CASSIRTGVRQPQHF	TGTGCCAGTAGTATAAGGACAGGGGTCCGTCAGCCCCAGCATTTT	15	once	TRBV19	TRBJ1-5	TRBD1
CASSISTVQGGNQPQHF	TGTGCCAGTAGTATCTCGACCGTCCAGGGCGGCAATCAGCCCCAGCATTTT	17	-	TRBV19	TRBJ1-5	-
CASSAGVGGGTDTQYF	TGTGCCAGCAGCGCCGGGGTCGGGGGGGGCACAGATACGCAGTATTTT	16	-	TRBV9	TRBJ2-3	TRBD2
CASSLTPGTSGGADTQYF	TGTGCCAGCAGCTTAACCCCCGGGACTAGCGGGGGGGCCGATACGCAGTATTTT	18	-	TRBV7-6	TRBJ2-3	TRBD2
CAWDSSPGNTIYF	TGTGCCTGGGACAGTTCCCCTGGAAACACCATATATTTT	13	-	TRBV30	TRBJ1-3	-
CASSLVMSASGNEQYF	TGTGCCAGCAGCTTAGTAATGTCGGCCTCAGGGAACGAGCAGTACTTC	16	-	TRBV7-9	TRBJ2-7	-
CASSESGNTGELFF	TGCGCCAGCAGTGAGTCCGGGAACACCGGGGAGCTGTTTTTT	14	-	TRBV10-1	TRBJ2-2	-
CASSSTPGSTEAFF	TGCGCCAGCAGCTCGACCCCCGGGAGCACTGAAGCTTTCTTT	14	-	TRBV4-3	TRBJ1-1	-
CASSPTGLTYNEQFF	TGTGCCAGTAGTCCAACAGGGTTAACCTACAATGAGCAGTTCTTC	15	-	TRBV19	TRBJ2-1	-
CASSLAGGATYGYTF	TGTGCCAGCAGCTTAGCGGGGGGGGCCACGTATGGCTACACCTTC	15	-	TRBV7-2	TRBJ1-2	-
CASSLDSEGYTF	TGTGCCAGCAGCTTGGACAGTGAAGGCTACACCTTC	12	-	TRBV5-4	TRBJ1-2	-
CASSRTDRGPQPQHF	TGTGCCAGTAGTCGCACCGACAGGGGGCCTCAGCCCCAGCATTTT	15	-	TRBV19	TRBJ1-5	TRBD1
CASSEGLQWGNQPQHF	TGTGCCAGCAGCGAAGGACTCCAATGGGGCAATCAGCCCCAGCATTTT	16	-	TRBV5-5	TRBJ1-5	-
CASRARATQGVREKLFF	TGCGCCAGTCGCGCCCGCGCAACACAGGGGGTGCGCGAAAAACTGTTTTTT	17	-	TRBV4-1	TRBJ1-4	TRBD1
CASSRTLGSGNTIYF	TGTGCCAGCAGCCGAACACTAGGGAGCGGAAACACCATATATTTT	15	-	TRBV7-9	TRBJ1-3	-
CASSLGIAYNSPLHF	TGTGCCAGCAGCTTGGGAATAGCCTATAATTCACCCCTCCACTTT	15	-	TRBV5-4	TRBJ1-6	-
CASREGRVNEKLFF	TGCGCCAGCAGGGAGGGGCGGGTTAATGAAAAACTGTTTTTT	14	-	TRBV5-1	TRBJ1-4	-
CASSPRDRYQPQHF	TGTGCCAGCAGCCCCCGGGACAGATATCAGCCCCAGCATTTT	14	few	TRBV7-8	TRBJ1-5	TRBD1
CASSQDEGGDTDTQYF	TGTGCCAGCAGCCAAGATGAAGGGGGCGACACAGATACGCAGTATTTT	16	-	TRBV4-2	TRBJ2-3	TRBD1
CASSNRVVYEQYF	TGTGCCAGCTCGAACAGGGTCGTGTACGAGCAGTACTTC	13	-	TRBV28	TRBJ2-7	-
CASSTQGTNSGNTIYF	TGTGCCAGCAGCACCCAGGGAACAAACTCTGGAAACACCATATATTTT	16	few	TRBV9	TRBJ1-3	-
CASFRQGLSYGYTF	TGTGCCAGCTTTCGACAGGGATTGAGCTATGGCTACACCTTC	14	-	TRBV6-5	TRBJ1-2	TRBD1
CASSFRDTTWGGSYNEQFF	TGTGCCAGCAGTTTCCGAGATACGACCTGGGGGGGATCCTACAATGAGCAGTTCTTC	19	-	TRBV6-2/TRBV6-3	TRBJ2-1	TRBD2
CASSDPSGVEAFF	TGTGCCAGCAGCGACCCGAGCGGCGTTGAAGCTTTCTTT	13	once	TRBV11-1	TRBJ1-1	-
CASSPRQSTNEKLFF	TGTGCCAGCAGCCCCCGACAGTCAACTAATGAAAAACTGTTTTTT	15	once	TRBV9	TRBJ1-4	-
CASSHRGEGEQFF	TGTGCCAGCAGTCACAGGGGGGAAGGTGAGCAGTTCTTC	13	-	TRBV6-5	TRBJ2-1	TRBD1
CASSRRTGSRAFF	TGTGCCAGCAGCCGGAGAACAGGGAGCAGGGCTTTCTTT	13	-	TRBV7-8	TRBJ1-1	-